These T cell receptor beta chains were read from a single sample in a study of blood T cell repertoires in COVID-19. Libraries were prepared by immunoSEQ multiplex PCR; TCRdb keeps only in-frame clonotypes and omits some of them. The sample has about 170,000 clones, about 82% seen once. Sequences were obtained from peripheral blood. These TCRs come from a woman older than 75 with COVID-19, enrolled during active disease. Both conserved end residues are part of each CDR3. Fields, in order: clone size, V gene, CDR3 protein. Rows give clone size only sometimes, using once, few, many, or a class for an expanded clone.

. TRBV9 CASSVDPGQGGDEQYF
. TRBV6-5 CASSSRQETQYF
. TRBV2 CASSRGSNTGELFF
. TRBV10-1 CASSHQGEFSNQPQHF
. TRBV10-3 CAINTQGRNTEAFF
. TRBV9 CASSPRTGVRYTF
. TRBV19 CASSPPDRASPLHF
. TRBV18 CASSQGQGYQETQYF
. TRBV5-1 CASSLSTAGEKLFF
once TRBV9 CASGRVETGELFF
. TRBV5-6 CASTQGGRAYEQYF
. TRBV3-1/TRBV3-2 CASSPLSAGGNTF
. TRBV5-6 CASSLRRQGGSGANVLTF
. TRBV2 CASSGLGTLSGNTIYF
. TRBV3-1/TRBV3-2 CASSQASYEQYF
. TRBV7-9 CASSRRVEAFF
. TRBV27 CASSLSRWTGGGSIYNEQFF
once TRBV5-1 CASSLFSQGTNTGELFF
. TRBV3-1/TRBV3-2 CASSRGGPYEQYF
many TRBV4-1 CASSQGGTLNTEAFF
. TRBV4-1 CASSQQVSSYNEQFF
. TRBV7-9 CASSFGRAEEKLFF
. TRBV3-1/TRBV3-2 CASRQRGVDTGELFF
. TRBV7-9 CASSPWTGDTEAFF
. TRBV4-1 CASSQQGYHGYTF
. TRBV27 CASWPGISNTEAFF
. TRBV24-1 CATSDTRQGNTGELFF
. TRBV6-1 CASSGARGSYNSPLHF
. TRBV10-3 CAISESFSLAGDTDTQYF
. TRBV7-9 CASSQDSPYGYTF
. TRBV27 CASSLVGPNQPQHF
once TRBV3-1/TRBV3-2 CASSQEGVGLGPLHF
few TRBV18 CASSPGTEPYEQYF
. TRBV11-2 CASSLVSQGSPLHF
. TRBV3-1/TRBV3-2 CASSDFYGGGSQPQHF
. TRBV27 CASSSEGGGFNEQFF
. TRBV6-5 CASRNRGSGNQPQHF
once TRBV7-3 CASSPQGGGLTDTQYF
. TRBV7-9 CASSTQGPGNTIYF
. TRBV12-5 CASGLDRAGTF
. TRBV9 CASSDSGADTQYF
. TRBV15 CATSPRDSQETQYF
. TRBV11-2 CASSFLGAPNEKLFF
few TRBV12-3/TRBV12-4 CASRGQAGQPQHF
. TRBV11-2 CASSLLTSGGHNEQFF
. TRBV7-9 CASSPGGLAAYEQYF
. TRBV5-5 CASSLLEKLFF
. TRBV5-1 CASSLTPGAGLNTEAFF
. TRBV6-5 CASSYVAGGSWEQYF